These T cell receptor beta chains were read from a single sample in a study of T cell responses to AZD1222 COVID-19 vaccine. Sequencing was performed with immunoSEQ multiplex PCR; in TCRdb, only in-frame clones are kept and a portion is missing. The sample contains 150,000 or so clones, around 83% of which appear only once. Material: peripheral blood, obtained on day 0 of MenACWY control vaccination. These receptors were obtained from an adult in good health. CDR3s include the opening cysteine and the closing phenylalanine or tryptophan. The D gene is left open where the match is weak. Clone size appears in some rows only: once, few, many, or a class for an expanded clone.

v_call	clone_size	cdr3_length	j_call	d_call	cdr3_nt	cdr3_aa
TRBV27	.	15	TRBJ2-7	TRBD1	TGTGCCAGCGCGAGAGAACAGGGGGCTTCCTACGAGCAGTACTTC	CASAREQGASYEQYF
TRBV4-1	.	14	TRBJ2-7	.	TGCGCCAGCAGCCATGAGACAGGAGGCTTCGAGCAGTACTTC	CASSHETGGFEQYF
TRBV18	.	17	TRBJ2-3	TRBD2	TGTGCCAGCTCACCACCGCGCGGGGGGTCCGACACAGATACGCAGTATTTT	CASSPPRGGSDTDTQYF
TRBV27	.	14	TRBJ1-1	.	TGTGCCAGCAGCAAGCAGGGTGGTGGGACTGAAGCTTTCTTT	CASSKQGGGTEAFF
TRBV11-2	.	15	TRBJ2-1	TRBD2	TGTGCCAGCAGCTTAGGCGGGGGAGGAGACAATGAGCAGTTCTTC	CASSLGGGGDNEQFF
TRBV5-6	.	12	TRBJ1-1	.	TGTGCCAGCAGCTTGAGGGGGACTGAAGCTTTCTTT	CASSLRGTEAFF
TRBV4-1	.	16	TRBJ2-1	TRBD2	TGCGCCAGCAGGCAAAGCGGGGGGAAGTCCTACAATGAGCAGTTCTTC	CASRQSGGKSYNEQFF
TRBV28	.	15	TRBJ1-1	.	TGTGCCAGCAGTTTCCCAACAGGTCTGAAGATTGAAGCTTTCTTT	CASSFPTGLKIEAFF
TRBV29-1	.	17	TRBJ1-2	TRBD1	TGCAGCGTTGACGCGAGTGCAGGGGGGATAGCTAACTATGGCTACACCTTC	CSVDASAGGIANYGYTF
TRBV2	.	15	TRBJ1-1	.	TGTGCCAGCAGATCGGACGGGAATATGAACACTGAAGCTTTCTTT	CASRSDGNMNTEAFF
TRBV11-2	once	14	TRBJ2-1	.	TGTGCCAGCAGCTTTGGCATACCATACAATGAGCAGTTCTTC	CASSFGIPYNEQFF
TRBV3-1/TRBV3-2	few	15	TRBJ1-2	.	TGTGCCAGCAGTTGGGCGCAGCAACCCTACTATGGCTACACCTTC	CASSWAQQPYYGYTF
TRBV10-1	few	12	TRBJ2-5	.	TGCGCCAGCAGTGACCAGGAAGAGACCCAGTACTTC	CASSDQEETQYF
TRBV7-9	.	14	TRBJ1-3	TRBD1	TGTGCCAGCAGCTTAACAGGGGACGGAAACACCATATATTTT	CASSLTGDGNTIYF
TRBV15	.	11	TRBJ1-1	.	TGTGCCACCTCCCCCGGGATACAAGCTTTCTTT	CATSPGIQAFF
TRBV11-2	.	15	TRBJ1-5	.	TGTGCCAGCAGCACGGGCCCTAACGGTCCTCAGCCCCAGCATTTT	CASSTGPNGPQPQHF
TRBV7-8	.	16	TRBJ1-5	.	TGTGCCAGCAGCTCATCCACAGGGCGGGTAGATCAGCCCCAGCATTTT	CASSSSTGRVDQPQHF
TRBV2	.	13	TRBJ2-5	TRBD1	TGTGCCAGCAGCCCGGACAGGCAAGAGACCCAGTACTTC	CASSPDRQETQYF
TRBV18	.	17	TRBJ2-2	.	TGTGCCAGCTCACAATACTCTCCCAAGGTGAACACCGGGGAGCTGTTTTTT	CASSQYSPKVNTGELFF
TRBV7-3	once	13	TRBJ2-5	.	TGTGCCAGCAGCTTAGAGGTGCAAGAGACCCAGTACTTC	CASSLEVQETQYF
TRBV5-1	.	14	TRBJ1-2	.	TGCGCCAGTAGGTCCGGAACGACTAACTATGGCTACACCTTC	CASRSGTTNYGYTF
TRBV4-1	once	21	TRBJ2-4	TRBD2	TGCGCCAGCAGCCAAGAGGGTGTCTCGCGGGGGGTTGCTTACGCCAAAAACATTCAGTACTTC	CASSQEGVSRGVAYAKNIQYF
TRBV21-1	.	16	TRBJ2-5	.	TGTGCCAGCAGCCTTGAAGGGTATGGGGTATTGGAGACCCAGTACTTC	CASSLEGYGVLETQYF
TRBV4-1	many	13	TRBJ2-7	TRBD1	TGCGCCAGCAGCCAGACAGGGGTTTACGAGCAGTACTTC	CASSQTGVYEQYF
TRBV15	.	16	TRBJ2-3	TRBD2	TGTGCCACCAGCAGAGACCGGGGGGGGTCGATGAATACGCAGTATTTT	CATSRDRGGSMNTQYF
TRBV11-3	few	17	TRBJ2-3	.	TGTGCCAGCAGCTTAGGCATGGGGGCCGGTGTAGGAGATACGCAGTATTTT	CASSLGMGAGVGDTQYF
TRBV11-2	.	17	TRBJ2-3	TRBD1	TGTGCCAGCAGCTTAGGGGTTGACAGGGGCCACACAGATACGCAGTATTTT	CASSLGVDRGHTDTQYF
TRBV5-4	.	15	TRBJ2-5	TRBD2	TGTGCCAGCAGCGCCGGGGGGGCCTATCGAGAGACCCAGTACTTC	CASSAGGAYRETQYF
TRBV3-1/TRBV3-2	.	13	TRBJ1-1	.	TGTGCCAGCAGGAACTTCATGAACACTGAAGCTTTCTTT	CASRNFMNTEAFF
TRBV9	.	24	TRBJ1-5	TRBD1	TGTGCCAGCCGGGAGACAAGCCGGTGTAACATTGTGGGGACAGCCCGATATAGCAATCAGCCCCAGCATTTT	CASRETSRCNIVGTARYSNQPQHF
TRBV18	.	12	TRBJ2-7	TRBD1	TGTGCCAGCTCAGACAGGGACTACGAGCAGTACTTC	CASSDRDYEQYF
TRBV29-1	.	16	TRBJ2-3	.	TGCAGCGTTGAAGATTGGGGGGACTCCGGCACAGATACGCAGTATTTT	CSVEDWGDSGTDTQYF
TRBV18	.	15	TRBJ1-6	TRBD1	TGTGCCAGCTCTCCCGGACAGGGGAGTAATTCACCCCTCCACTTT	CASSPGQGSNSPLHF